One and the same sample provided the 31 T cell receptor beta chains below, sequenced in a study of T cell clonality in common variable immunodeficiency. Overall study findings and caveats: In common variable immunodeficiency, TCR beta chains reportedly carried fewer deletions and N-nucleotide insertions.

These receptors are not linked to any known antigen. TCRdb keeps only in-frame clones here, not all; method: immunoSEQ multiplex PCR. The table lists approximately 35,000 clones, with no singletons. The sequenced sample was peripheral blood mononuclear cells. Every receptor here comes from a human donor with common variable immunodeficiency.

This clone has only a few counts. The CDR3 goes on 3 residues after the read ends, and that part is filled in from the germline J gene. J is TRBJ1-1 and V is TRBV11-2; D possibly corresponds to TRBD1 (5 bases). V was pared by 6 bases and J by 1 base, with 12 bases between. There are 14 residues in the CDR3. CDR1 is SGHAT and CDR2 is FQNNGV in the germline V gene. The part of the CDR3 DNA that was read is TGTGCCAGCAGGTTTACAGGACAGAACACTGAA. Its translation: CASRFTGQNTE. The whole CDR3 is CASRFTGQNTEAFF.

This clone was seen many times. The observed sequence ends 3 residues before the CDR3 terminus, with the missing tail filled in from the germline J gene. V and J are TRBV9 and TRBJ2-1; 7 bases align to TRBD2. Germline V gene lookup returns CDR1 SGDLS and CDR2 YYNGEE. V lost 2 bases to trimming and J lost 0 bases; unmatched junction nucleotides: 20. The CDR3 spans 21 residues. CDR3: CASSVPNFFSGSRSSYNEQFF. CDR3 DNA, as far as it was read: TGTGCCAGCAGCGTCCCTAACTTTTTTAGCGGGTCCCGTTCCTCCTACAATGAG.

This clone was seen ten or more times. Read sequence stops 3 residues before the CDR3 end, and the germline J gene provides the missing end. The genes are TRBV6-2 or TRBV6-3 and TRBJ2-3; 10 bases line up with TRBD2. V trimming: 4 bases; J trimming: 3 bases; junction bases outside the gene matches: 4. CDR3 size: 15 residues. Germline V gene lookup returns CDR1 MNHEY and CDR2 SVGEGT. CDR3 DNA (partial): TGTGCCAGCAGTTGGTCAGCGGGAGGGACAGATACG. As protein: CASSWSAGGTDT. Given in full, the CDR3 is CASSWSAGGTDTQYF.

With regard to this clone: Coverage ceases 3 residues before the CDR3 finishes, and the germline J gene fills in the end. The V gene is TRBV6-1, the J gene TRBJ1-3; possible D gene TRBD1, 5 bases. This CDR3 has 15 amino acids. Looked up from germline, CDR1 is MNHNS and CDR2 is SASEGT. The V gene lost 1 base and the J gene lost 4 bases, with 11 bases spanning the gap. The CDR3 bases that were read are TGTGCCAGCAGTGAAGTCCCCAGGGTAGGAAACACC. It translates to CASSEVPRVGNT. The CDR3, in full, reads CASSEVPRVGNTIYF.

This clone has ten or more counts. The CDR3 end is not reached by the read, which stops 3 residues before it; the germline J gene fills it in. This same CDR3 is encoded by further DNA sequences in the sample. The chain links TRBV7-9 to TRBJ2-3; the match to TRBD2 covers 8 bases. This CDR3 has 14 residues. The germline gives CDR1 SEHNR, CDR2 FQNEAQ (reference sequence). Trimming cost V 5 bases and J 0 bases; bases outside gene matches: 1. The CDR3 protein is CASSPSGSTDTQYF. Partial CDR3 DNA: TGTGCCAGCAGCCCTAGCGGGAGCACAGATACG.

This clone qualifies as medium-sized. Read sequence stops 3 residues before the CDR3 end, and the germline J gene provides the missing end. The chain links TRBV30 to TRBJ1-5; a possible D gene is TRBD1 (6 bases). The CDR3 sequence is 13 residues long. V was cut by 5 bases and J by 7 bases, with 15 bases left in between. Per germline, CDR1 GTSNPN and CDR2 SVGIG (reference sequence). CDR3 bases read: TGTGCCTGGGGGGGCCGAGGGCGGCAGCCC. It is translated as CAWGGRGRQP. The whole CDR3 reads CAWGGRGRQPQHF.

This clone came up many times. The observed sequence ends 3 residues before the CDR3 terminus, with the missing tail filled in from the germline J gene. V usage is TRBV2 and J usage is TRBJ1-5; no clear D gene. Germline V gives CDR1 SNHLY, CDR2 FYNNEI. The CDR3 has 14 residues. V was cut by 7 bases and J by 2 bases, with 12 bases left in between. The CDR3: CASKNAVGNQPQHF. The sequenced CDR3 bases are TGTGCCAGCAAGAACGCGGTGGGCAATCAGCCC.

Turning to this clone: The sequenced fragment ends 3 residues before the CDR3 boundary, so the rest is inferred from the germline J gene. V usage is TRBV5-5 and J usage is TRBJ1-2; D not resolved. This CDR3 contains 15 residues. The V gene lost 0 bases and the J gene lost 0 bases, with 9 bases spanning the gap. Germline V gene lookup returns CDR1 SGHKS and CDR2 YYEKEE (reference sequence). CDR3 DNA, as far as it was read: TGTGCCAGCAGCTTGGAAGGCAATCCTAACTATGGC. Protein product: CASSLEGNPNYG. The whole CDR3 sequence is CASSLEGNPNYGYTF.

This clone was detected a few times. The read falls 3 residues short of the CDR3 end, and the missing part is taken from the germline J gene. J is TRBJ2-5 and V is TRBV25-1, with 7 nucleotides matching TRBD1. Germline V gene sequence: CDR1 MGHDK, CDR2 SYGVNS. The length of the CDR3 is 13 residues. After removal of 6 bases from V and 3 bases from J, the junction contained 4 bases not matched to a gene. CDR3 DNA, as far as it was read: TGTGCCAGCAGAATCCAGGGGGAAGAGACC. This gives the protein CASRIQGEET. The entire CDR3 protein reads CASRIQGEETQYF.

This clone was detected ten times or more. The read terminates 3 residues before the CDR3 end, so the remaining end is supplied by the germline J gene. This chain connects TRBV6-2 or TRBV6-3 to TRBJ2-3, with 9 bases fitting TRBD2. The CDR3 contains 16 residues. The germline V gene encodes CDR1 MNHEY and CDR2 SVGEGT. V lost 4 bases and J lost 1; bases outside the gene matches: 6. The CDR3 DNA, read in part, is TGTGCCAGCAGTTTCCAGACTAGCGGAGGCACAGATACG. Amino acids: CASSFQTSGGTDT. In full, the CDR3 reads CASSFQTSGGTDTQYF.

This clone was recorded at least ten times. The read falls 3 residues short of the CDR3 end, and the missing part is taken from the germline J gene. The chain recombines TRBV11-3 with TRBJ1-1; 8 bases fit TRBD1. With 5 bases clipped from V and 5 bases from J, the junction kept 7 bases outside the gene matches. Germline V CDR1 and CDR2: SGHNT, YENEEA. The CDR3 has 14 residues. CDR3 DNA, as far as it was read: TGTGCCAGCAGCCCCAGACAGGGGTGGACTGAA. It yields the protein CASSPRQGWTE. The complete CDR3 sequence is CASSPRQGWTEAFF. The full variable domain, in which reference TRBV11-3 and TRBJ1-1 provide the parts outside the CDR3, is EAGVVQSPRYKIIEKKQPVAFWCNPISGHNTLYWYLQNLGQGPELLIRYENEEAVDDSQLPKDRFSAERLKGVDSTLKIQPAELGDSAVYLCASSPRQGWTEAFFGQGTRLTVV.

This clone was counted a few times. The read stops 3 residues short of the end of the CDR3; the missing end is completed from the germline J gene. The rearrangement links TRBV19 to TRBJ2-7, with a tentative D call TRBD2 (6 bases). Germline V lookup: CDR1 LNHDA, CDR2 SQIVND (reference sequence). V dropped 5 bases and J dropped 4 bases, with 9 bases sitting between them. The CDR3 is 12 residues long. The CDR3 DNA, read in part, is TGTGCCAGTAGTGCCGGAGGGTACGAG. Protein product: CASSAGGYE. The full CDR3 protein reads CASSAGGYEQYF.

This clone appeared a few times. The CDR3 extends 3 residues past the end of the read, so its final part is completed from the germline J gene. The V call is TRBV19, the J call TRBJ1-3; TRBD1 agrees at 7 bases. V gave up 5 bases and J gave up 8 bases; unmatched junction bases: 3. This CDR3 is built from 12 residues. Germline CDR1 LNHDA, CDR2 SQIVND (reference sequence). The DNA read from the CDR3 is TGTGCCAGTAGTCCCAGGGGGGACACC. It translates to CASSPRGDT. The CDR3 as a whole reads CASSPRGDTIYF.

This clone was counted at least ten times. The CDR3 extends 3 residues past the end of the read, so its final part is completed from the germline J gene. The chain carries TRBV6-2 or TRBV6-3 and TRBJ1-5; 7 bases match TRBD1. This CDR3 spans 13 amino acids. CDR1 MNHEY and CDR2 SVGEGT come from the germline V gene. V lost 6 bases, J lost 6 bases, and 5 bases stayed unmatched. The sequenced CDR3 bases are TGTGCCAGCAGGACAGGGCTTGGTCAGCCC. This gives the protein CASRTGLGQP. The CDR3 reads in full as CASRTGLGQPQHF.

This clone was recorded a few times. The read ends 3 residues early relative to the CDR3; the germline J gene fills the gap. V usage is TRBV18 and J usage is TRBJ1-1; tentative D call: TRBD1 (5 bases). Germline CDR1 is KGHSH and CDR2 is LQKENI. The V gene lost 3 bases and the J gene lost 3 bases, with 11 bases spanning the gap. The CDR3 spans 14 residues. The CDR3 is CASSPSRADTEAFF. The sequenced CDR3 bases are TGTGCCAGCTCACCGAGCAGGGCGGACACTGAA.

This clone was detected many times. The read stops 3 residues short of the end of the CDR3; the missing end is completed from the germline J gene. The chain uses TRBV27 and TRBJ2-7, with TRBD2 matching over 7 bases. Germline V gene lookup returns CDR1 MNHEY and CDR2 SMNVEV (reference sequence). V lost 0 bases, J lost 4 bases, and 9 bases stayed unmatched. CDR3 size: 16 residues. CDR3 DNA (partial): TGTGCCAGCAGTTTATCCCGAGGCGGGAGAGGTTACGAG. This gives the protein CASSLSRGGRGYE. In full, the CDR3 reads CASSLSRGGRGYEQYF.

Comment on this clone: The read gets to within 3 residues of the CDR3 end, and the germline J gene fills in the rest. The chain joins TRBV7-9 to TRBJ2-5; TRBD1 aligns across 7 bases. CDR1 SEHNR and CDR2 FQNEAQ come from the germline V gene (reference sequence). This CDR3 spans 15 amino acids. J gave up 0 bases and V 1 base, and 2 bases lay outside the gene matches. This chain's CDR3 is CASSLVGQDQETQYF. Partial CDR3 DNA: TGTGCCAGCAGCTTAGTCGGACAGGACCAAGAGACC.

This clone has only a few counts. The CDR3 end falls 3 residues outside the read, so it is completed with the germline J gene. The chain is built from TRBV7-2 and TRBJ2-5; 7 bases map to TRBD1. The trim removed 5 bases at V and 2 bases at J, leaving 5 bases unmatched. Germline assignment: CDR1 SGHTA and CDR2 FQGNSA. This CDR3 spans 14 amino acids. Incomplete CDR3 DNA: TGTGCCAGCAGCCTCCGGGACAGACAAGAGACC. This codes for CASSLRDRQET. The CDR3 reads in full as CASSLRDRQETQYF.

This clone was detected only a few times. The read ends 3 residues before the CDR3 terminus; that terminus is restored from the germline J gene. This sequence joins TRBV11-2 and TRBJ2-1; 9 bases are a match to TRBD2. V gave up 0 bases and J gave up 7 bases; unmatched junction bases: 4. Germline V gene data show CDR1 as SGHAT and CDR2 as FQNNGV. CDR3 length: 15 amino acids. CDR3 sequence: CASSLELAGKNEQFF. Incomplete CDR3 DNA: TGTGCCAGCAGCTTAGAACTAGCGGGCAAGAATGAG.

This clone was detected ten times or more. The CDR3 is cut off 3 residues early in the read; its end comes from the germline J gene. The chain combines TRBV19 with TRBJ1-2; 11 nucleotides align to TRBD1. Germline CDR1 LNHDA, CDR2 SQIVND (reference sequence). The CDR3 consists of 16 residues. V was pared by 5 bases and J by 2 bases, with 7 bases of the junction left unmatched. CDR3 bases read: TGTGCCAGTAGTCCGTGGACAGGGGGCGACAACTATGGC. The encoded protein is CASSPWTGGDNYG. The complete CDR3 reads CASSPWTGGDNYGYTF. Full variable domain (rest looked up from reference TRBV19 and TRBJ1-2): DGGITQSPKYLFRKEGQNVTLSCEQNLNHDAMYWYRQDPGQGLRLIYYSQIVNDFQKGDIAEGYSVSREKKESFPLTVTSAQKNPTAFYLCASSPWTGGDNYGYTFGSGTRLTVV.

This clone was observed many times. The sequenced part of the CDR3 DNA is TGTGCCAGCAGCTTAATACAGGGAGGACAAGGC. Translating it yields CASSLIQGGQG. The whole CDR3 reads CASSLIQGGQGYTF. The chain carries TRBV7-3 and TRBJ1-2; D possibly corresponds to TRBD1 (6 bases). Read coverage stops 3 residues before the CDR3 terminus; the germline J gene supplies the remainder. Germline CDR1 SGHTA, CDR2 FQGTGA. CDR3 length: 14 amino acids.

This clone was counted a few times. Coverage ceases 3 residues before the CDR3 finishes, and the germline J gene fills in the end. This chain joins TRBV7-3 and TRBJ1-4; 8 bases agree with TRBD1. Germline CDR1 SGHTA, CDR2 FQGTGA. The CDR3 is 15 residues long. V was clipped by 5 bases and J by 7 bases; unmatched bases: 9. The sequenced CDR3 bases are TGTGCCAGCAGCCCCGGGACAGGCACAACTGAAAAA. Protein sequence: CASSPGTGTTEK. The full CDR3 is CASSPGTGTTEKLFF.

Comments on this clone: The CDR3 extends 3 residues past the end of the read, so its final part is completed from the germline J gene. The chain is built from TRBV20-1 and TRBJ2-5, with D unresolved. Trimming cost V 2 bases and J 6 bases, with 13 bases left between them. The CDR3 is 13 residues long. Germline V gene data show CDR1 as DFQATT and CDR2 as SNEGSKA (reference sequence). The CDR3 region is CSARPYSNKTQYF. Partial CDR3 DNA: TGCAGTGCTAGACCATATAGCAATAAGACC.

This clone was seen a few times. The read finishes 3 residues shy of the CDR3 end, and the germline J gene is used to complete it. The chain recombines TRBV7-2 with TRBJ2-1; 7 bases match TRBD2. The V gene end was trimmed by 1 base and the J gene end by 9 bases; junction bases not matched to a gene: 3. The length of the CDR3 is 13 residues. Germline CDR1 is SGHTA and CDR2 is FQGNSA. The CDR3 reads CASSLGLASEQFF. Incomplete CDR3 DNA: TGTGCCAGCAGCTTAGGACTAGCAAGTGAG.

This clone was counted ten times or more. From the germline J gene comes the end of the CDR3, since the read stops 3 residues before it. This chain links TRBV24-1 with TRBJ2-3; D may be TRBD1 (6 bases). The V end was cut by 1 base, the J end by 0 bases, with 16 bases between. This CDR3 contains 18 residues. The V gene's germline CDR1 is KGHDR and CDR2 SFDVKD. CDR3 region: CATSDFFDRTFSTDTQYF. The sequenced part of the CDR3 DNA is TGTGCCACCAGTGATTTTTTCGACAGGACCTTTAGCACAGATACG.

This clone is medium-sized within its sample. Partial CDR3 DNA: TGTGCCAGCAGCTCCAACAGGGGGCTGAACTATGGC. As protein: CASSSNRGLNYG. The full CDR3 protein is CASSSNRGLNYGYTF. The chain carries TRBV28 and TRBJ1-2; 9 nucleotides match TRBD1. Read data end 3 residues before the CDR3 end; the end is taken from the germline J gene. With 6 bases clipped from V and 2 bases from J, the junction kept 7 bases outside the gene matches. From germline, CDR1 is MDHEN and CDR2 SYDVKM. This CDR3 comprises 15 residues.

By its share, this clone is medium-sized. The DNA ends 3 residues before the CDR3 does, and the rest of the CDR3 is filled in from the germline J gene. The V gene is TRBV28, the J gene TRBJ2-7; TRBD1 matches at 10 bases. The CDR3 loop spans 14 amino acids. From germline, CDR1 is MDHEN and CDR2 SYDVKM. J gave up 6 bases and V 6 bases, and 8 bases lay outside the gene matches. The CDR3 sequence: CASSPLGTGVEQYF. The CDR3 DNA, read in part, is TGTGCCAGCAGCCCCCTCGGGACAGGGGTCGAG.

This clone was counted at least ten times. The missing CDR3 end, 3 residues past where the read stops, is filled in from the germline J gene. The chain combines TRBV7-8 with TRBJ2-5, with D maybe TRBD2 (6 bases). V was clipped by 4 bases and J by 2 bases, with 14 bases between them. This CDR3 is built from 15 residues. Germline V gene lookup returns CDR1 SGHVS and CDR2 FQNEAQ. CDR3: CASSSNPSAQETQYF. CDR3 DNA (partial): TGTGCCAGCAGCTCCAACCCTAGCGCGCAAGAGACC.

The table lists this clone with many counts. The read gets to within 3 residues of the CDR3 end, and the germline J gene fills in the rest. This chain links TRBV20-1 with TRBJ2-2; D possibly corresponds to TRBD2 (6 bases). Germline V gives CDR1 DFQATT, CDR2 SNEGSKA (reference sequence). V dropped 7 bases and J dropped 6 bases, with 12 bases sitting between them. The CDR3 loop spans 12 amino acids. The CDR3 DNA, read in part, is TGCAGTGTTAGGACTAATGCCGGGGAG. Protein product: CSVRTNAGE. In full, the CDR3 reads CSVRTNAGELFF.

This clone was observed many times. The read comes to an end 3 residues before the CDR3 does, leaving the germline J gene to fill in the end. The rearrangement links TRBV7-2 to TRBJ1-1, with 8 bases matching TRBD1. This CDR3 has 14 residues. With V trimmed by 6 bases and J by 6 bases, 9 bases remained unmatched. Germline V gene lookup returns CDR1 SGHTA and CDR2 FQGNSA. CDR3 bases read: TGTGCCAGCAGTTCGCAGGGGGCGCAGGCTGAA. It encodes CASSSQGAQAE. The CDR3, in full, reads CASSSQGAQAEAFF.

A note on this clone: The CDR3 end falls 3 residues outside the read, so it is completed with the germline J gene. The chain is built from TRBV29-1 and TRBJ2-7; D is undetermined. The CDR3 covers 12 residues. Germline CDR1 reads SQVTM; CDR2 reads ANQGSEA. Between the trimmed V and J ends, which lost 5 bases and 0 bases, there was a span of 8 bases. CDR3 residues: CSVTSSSYEQYF. The sequenced CDR3 bases are TGCAGCGTTACGAGTAGCTCCTACGAG.